These 19 T cell receptor beta chains were all obtained from the same sample, sequenced in a study of T-cell reconstitution after alpha-beta-depleted transplantation in children. Unique molecular identifiers featured in how the TCRbeta library was prepared. TCRdb itself ran the PCR reads through MiXCR, one entry per CDR3 protein. Among about 610,000 distinct CDR3 sequences listed, about 10% were seen once. The specimen was PBMCs from the stem cell graft donor, collected from the stem cell graft. Receptors originate from a human donor who donated a stem cell graft to a child with acute myeloid leukemia.

This clonotype was seen ten or more times. The V call is TRBV28, the J call TRBJ1-2; TRBD1 aligns across 7 bases. The CDR3 contains 14 residues. Per germline, CDR1 MDHEN and CDR2 SYDVKM. V trimming: 6 bases; J trimming: 0 bases; junction bases outside the gene matches: 4. The CDR3 spells CASRTGTANYGYTF. The CDR3 coding sequence is TGTGCCAGCAGAACCGGGACAGCTAACTATGGCTACACCTTC.

This clonotype showed up many times. J is TRBJ2-3 and V is TRBV10-3; tentative D call: TRBD2 (5 bases). CDR3 length equals 14 residues. V was clipped by 6 bases and J by 0 bases, with 10 bases between them. Per germline, CDR1 ENHRY and CDR2 SYGVKD. DNA of the CDR3: TGTGCCATCAGCGGCGGAGGTAGCACAGATACGCAGTATTTT. Translating it yields CAISGGGSTDTQYF.

V gene TRBV29-1 combines with J gene TRBJ2-7; the match to TRBD1 covers 7 bases. The CDR3 covers 13 residues. Germline V gives CDR1 SQVTM, CDR2 ANQGSEA. V lost 6 bases to trimming and J lost 0 bases; unmatched junction nucleotides: 5. CDR3 amino acids: CSVGGQDSYEQYF. In nucleotides, the CDR3 is TGCAGCGTGGGTGGACAGGACTCCTACGAGCAGTACTTC.

This rearrangement joins TRBV7-8 to TRBJ2-5, with 11 bases fitting TRBD2. Germline CDR1 is SGHVS and CDR2 is FQNEAQ. CDR3 length: 17 amino acids. The J segment lost 3 bases and the V segment lost 5 bases, leaving 11 bases of the junction unmatched. The CDR3 DNA reads as TGTGCCAGCAGCCGTCAGGGACTAGCGGCCTCTAAAGAGACCCAGTACTTC. It encodes CASSRQGLAASKETQYF. The complete variable domain, with remaining parts taken from reference TRBV7-8 and TRBJ2-5, reads GAGVSQSPRYKVAKRGQDVALRCDPISGHVSLFWYQQALGQGPEFLTYFQNEAQLDKSGLPSDRFFAERPEGSVSTLKIQRTQQEDSAVYLCASSRQGLAASKETQYFGPGTRLLVL.

The chain couples TRBV28 to TRBJ2-7, with TRBD1 matching 11 bases. V was pared by 7 bases and J by 1 base, with 9 bases of the junction left unmatched. Germline assignment: CDR1 MDHEN and CDR2 SYDVKM. The CDR3 covers 16 residues. The CDR3 DNA reads TGTGCCAGCAAGAATCCCGGGACAGGGGGATCCTACGAGCAGTACTTC. Protein sequence: CASKNPGTGGSYEQYF.

This clonotype was counted ten times or more. The rearrangement uses TRBV18 and TRBJ2-1; TRBD2 matches 10 bases. V dropped 0 bases and J dropped 0; count of bases not matched to a gene: 5. This CDR3 comprises 18 residues. CDR1 is KGHSH and CDR2 is LQKENI in the germline V gene. The CDR3 nucleotides read TGTGCCAGCTCACCACCAGCGGGAGGGGTGAGCTCCTACAATGAGCAGTTCTTC. This translates into CASSPPAGGVSSYNEQFF.

The chain employs TRBV7-3 and TRBJ2-1; 9 bases match TRBD2. The CDR3 contains 15 residues. V dropped 4 bases and J dropped 9; count of bases not matched to a gene: 10. Germline V CDR1 and CDR2: SGHTA, FQGTGA. CDR3 loop: CASSSVAGAASEQFF. CDR3 DNA: TGTGCCAGCAGCTCTGTAGCGGGAGCCGCTTCTGAGCAGTTCTTC.

This clonotype was recorded at least ten times. The J gene is TRBJ2-1, the V gene TRBV5-1; TRBD2 might be the D (5 bases). CDR1 and CDR2 from the germline V gene are SGHRS and YFSETQ. This CDR3 is 13 amino acids long. V was clipped by 4 bases and J by 8 bases, with 13 bases between them. The CDR3 spells CASSPVTSYEQFF. The CDR3 region has the DNA TGCGCCAGCAGCCCTGTAACTAGTTATGAGCAGTTCTTC.

This clonotype was counted ten times or more. The chain couples TRBV6-5 to TRBJ1-6, with TRBD1 matching over 9 bases. V lost 3 bases to trimming and J lost 9 bases; unmatched junction nucleotides: 3. The CDR3 spans 14 residues. Germline CDR1 and CDR2: MNHEY and SVGAGI. CDR3 nucleotide sequence: TGTGCCAGCAGTTATCGGGACAGGGCTTCACCCCTCCACTTT. Its protein is CASSYRDRASPLHF.

The chain has TRBV12-3 or TRBV12-4 and TRBJ2-4; the D call may be TRBD1 or TRBD2 (7 bases each). CDR3 length: 14 amino acids. The V gene lost 2 bases and the J gene lost 11 bases, with 16 bases spanning the gap. CDR3 loop: CASSLSPGGDFQYF. CDR3 DNA sequence: TGTGCCAGCAGTTTAAGCCCAGGGGGGGACTTTCAGTACTTC.

In its sample, this clonotype was seen a few times. The chain links TRBV5-1 to TRBJ1-4; TRBD1 is a possible D gene (5 bases). The CDR3 has 16 amino acids. The V gene's germline CDR1 is SGHRS and CDR2 YFSETQ. Trimming removed 3 bases at V and 3 bases at J, with 15 bases between. CDR3 DNA sequence: TGCGCCAGCAGCTCCCAACTCGACAGCCCTAATGAAAAACTGTTTTTT. It codes for CASSSQLDSPNEKLFF.

This clonotype was seen only a few times. The chain has TRBV29-1 and TRBJ2-2; 8 bases are a match to TRBD1. This CDR3 contains 14 residues. The germline V gene has CDR1 SQVTM and CDR2 ANQGSEA. The J segment lost 3 bases and the V segment lost 5 bases, leaving 5 bases of the junction unmatched. This chain's CDR3 is CSVQGQGYTGELFF. The DNA of the CDR3 is TGCAGCGTTCAAGGACAGGGTTACACCGGGGAGCTGTTTTTT.

The J gene is TRBJ2-7, the V gene TRBV20-1; 8 nucleotides match TRBD2. The V gene's germline CDR1 is DFQATT and CDR2 SNEGSKA (reference sequence). V dropped 3 bases and J dropped 7; count of bases not matched to a gene: 11. This CDR3 has 14 residues. The DNA for the CDR3 is TGCAGTGCTAGTTTGGTCCAGCGGGAGTGGGAGCAGTACTTC. Translating gives CSASLVQREWEQYF.

This clonotype was found a few times. V and J are TRBV29-1 and TRBJ2-7; the D gene is possibly TRBD1 (5 bases). Germline assignment: CDR1 SQVTM and CDR2 ANQGSEA. The V and J ends lost 4 bases and 0 bases respectively, with 10 bases between them. This CDR3 has 13 residues. The CDR3 is CSVVKQGSYEQYF. In nucleotides, the CDR3 is TGCAGCGTTGTCAAGCAGGGCTCCTACGAGCAGTACTTC.

This clonotype was observed a handful of times. The chain recombines TRBV12-5 with TRBJ2-7; unclear D gene. The germline V and J ends were trimmed by 2 bases and 4 bases, with 3 bases remaining between them. Germline loops: CDR1 LGHNT, CDR2 FRNRAP. This CDR3 contains 11 residues. The CDR3 DNA sequence: TGTGCTAGTGGTTTGAGGTACGAGCAGTACTTC. Its translation: CASGLRYEQYF.

This chain connects TRBV27 to TRBJ2-2; D unresolved. Germline V gene sequence: CDR1 MNHEY, CDR2 SMNVEV (reference sequence). The CDR3 extends over 11 amino acids. Trimming stripped 11 bases from V and 0 bases from J, with 4 bases between. The CDR3 DNA follows: TGTGCCTCCCCGAACACCGGGGAGCTGTTTTTT. Translated: CASPNTGELFF.

This clonotype was detected a few times. The J gene is TRBJ2-7, the V gene TRBV3-1; 11 bases match TRBD1. The CDR3 covers 15 residues. Germline V gives CDR1 LGHDT, CDR2 YNNKEL (reference sequence). The V gene end was trimmed by 4 bases and the J gene end by 5 bases; junction bases not matched to a gene: 7. The CDR3 DNA sequence: TGTGCCAGCAGCCTAGGGACAGGGGGGTTGCACGAGCAGTACTTC. Its translation: CASSLGTGGLHEQYF.

The rearrangement uses TRBV3-1 and TRBJ2-1, with 15 bases that match TRBD2. V lost 8 bases, J lost 6 bases, and 5 bases stayed unmatched. Germline CDR1 reads LGHDT; CDR2 reads YNNKEL (reference sequence). The CDR3 consists of 15 residues. The CDR3 DNA sequence: TGTGCCAGCGCCGGACTAGCGGGAGGGCGCAATGAGCAGTTCTTC. Its protein product is CASAGLAGGRNEQFF.

In its sample, this clonotype was seen many times. V gene TRBV4-3 combines with J gene TRBJ2-3; 7 nucleotides align to TRBD1. The CDR3 has 15 amino acids. Germline V gives CDR1 LGHNA, CDR2 YSLEER. V gave up 0 bases and J gave up 6 bases; unmatched junction bases: 6. The CDR3 reads CASSQDSSRGDTQYF. The CDR3 bases are TGCGCCAGCAGCCAAGATTCCTCCAGGGGGGATACGCAGTATTTT.